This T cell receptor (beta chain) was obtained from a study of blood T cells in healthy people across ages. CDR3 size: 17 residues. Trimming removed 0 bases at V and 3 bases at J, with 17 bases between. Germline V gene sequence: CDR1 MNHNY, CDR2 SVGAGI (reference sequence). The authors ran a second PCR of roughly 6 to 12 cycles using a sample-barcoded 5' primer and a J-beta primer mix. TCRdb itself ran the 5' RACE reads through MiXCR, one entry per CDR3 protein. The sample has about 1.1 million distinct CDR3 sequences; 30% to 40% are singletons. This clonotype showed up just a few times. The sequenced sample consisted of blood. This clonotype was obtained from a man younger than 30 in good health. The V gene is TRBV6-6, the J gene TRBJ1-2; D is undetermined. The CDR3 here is CASSYSRTDPADYGYTF. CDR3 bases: TGTGCCAGCAGTTACTCGAGGACGGACCCCGCGGACTATGGCTACACCTTC.